Listed here are 8 T cell receptor beta chains from one sample, sequenced in a study of T cell responses to AZD1222 COVID-19 vaccine. The method was immunoSEQ multiplex PCR; TCRdb's version includes in-frame clones alone and lacks a portion of them. Of around 190,000 clones in the sample, approximately 89% were seen once. The sequencing used peripheral blood, collected 28 days after the second AZD1222 dose. The receptors come from an adult who received the AZD1222 COVID-19 vaccine.

The V gene is TRBV6-5, the J gene TRBJ1-5; the D gene is possibly TRBD1 (5 bases). This CDR3 has 16 amino acids. In germline, CDR1 is MNHEY, CDR2 SVGAGI. Between the trimmed V and J ends, which lost 0 bases and 4 bases, there was a span of 13 bases. CDR3 sequence (DNA): TGTGCCAGCAGTTACTCCGGACAAGGAAAGAATCAGCCCCAGCATTTT. This gives the protein CASSYSGQGKNQPQHF.

This sequence joins TRBV30 and TRBJ2-3; D is uncertain. Trimming took off 1 base at V and 6 bases at J, with 5 bases between the two ends. Germline CDR1 and CDR2: GTSNPN and SVGIG (reference sequence). The CDR3 loop spans 11 amino acids. The CDR3 region has the DNA TGTGCCTGGAGTGCCGGGGATACGCAGTATTTT. This gives the protein CAWSAGDTQYF.

The J gene is TRBJ1-5, the V gene TRBV5-5; 10 nucleotides match TRBD1. The CDR3 runs to 15 residues. The V gene's germline CDR1 is SGHKS and CDR2 YYEKEE (reference sequence). Germline trimming cut 2 bases from V and 6 bases from J; bases unmatched to any gene: 5. The chain's CDR3 is CASSFLDRGSQPQHF. CDR3 DNA: TGTGCCAGCAGCTTTTTGGACAGGGGGTCTCAGCCCCAGCATTTT.

V is TRBV19 and J is TRBJ2-1, with D maybe TRBD2 (7 bases). Germline CDR1 is LNHDA and CDR2 is SQIVND (reference sequence). The V and J ends lost 3 bases and 7 bases respectively, with 16 bases between them. There are 15 residues in the CDR3. For the CDR3, the DNA is TGTGCCAGTAGTATGGGGGCGGGAGTTCCTAATGAGCAGTTCTTC. Its protein is CASSMGAGVPNEQFF. The whole variable domain, filled in from reference TRBV19 and TRBJ2-1, reads DGGITQSPKYLFRKEGQNVTLSCEQNLNHDAMYWYRQDPGQGLRLIYYSQIVNDFQKGDIAEGYSVSREKKESFPLTVTSAQKNPTAFYLCASSMGAGVPNEQFFGPGTRLTVL.

The chain couples TRBV3-1 (or the pseudogene TRBV3-2) to TRBJ2-2; D ambiguous. Per germline, CDR1 LGHDT and CDR2 YNNKEL (reference sequence). Trimming cost V 4 bases and J 6 bases, with 3 bases left between them. This CDR3 contains 11 residues. CDR3 loop: CASSRAGELFF. CDR3 in DNA: TGTGCCAGCAGCCGAGCCGGGGAGCTGTTTTTT.

The V gene is TRBV29-1, the J gene TRBJ1-3; the D is unclear. V was trimmed by 1 base and J by 0 bases, leaving 4 bases between them. This CDR3 has 13 residues. Germline-derived CDR1 and CDR2 are SQVTM and ANQGSEA. CDR3 residues: CSVEVSSGNTIYF. In DNA form, the CDR3 reads TGCAGCGTTGAAGTCAGCTCTGGAAACACCATATATTTT.

This rearrangement joins TRBV3-1 (or the pseudogene TRBV3-2) to TRBJ2-2; D is possibly TRBD2 (5 bases). The CDR3 totals 14 residues. Trimming left V 4 bases short and J 7 bases short, with 13 bases between. Germline V gene lookup returns CDR1 LGHDT and CDR2 YNNKEL (reference sequence). The DNA for the CDR3 is TGTGCCAGCAGCCCACTAGACCGGTACGGGGAGCTGTTTTTT. This sequence encodes CASSPLDRYGELFF.

The V and J genes are TRBV9 and TRBJ2-1, with D possibly being TRBD2 (5 bases). The CDR3 covers 16 residues. The V end lost 3 bases, the J end lost 1 base, and 14 bases lay between the germline ends. CDR1 is SGDLS and CDR2 is YYNGEE in the germline V gene. For the CDR3, the DNA is TGTGCCAGCAGCGGCCACAGCCGGGGTTCCTACAATGAGCAGTTCTTC. Protein product: CASSGHSRGSYNEQFF.